The 23 T cell receptor beta chains below come from one sample, sequenced in a study of T cells after yellow fever vaccination. TCRdb itself ran the 5' RACE reads through MiXCR, one entry per CDR3 protein. This sample carries about 75,000 distinct CDR3 sequences, 7.3% of them seen once, and the ten largest clones take more than 25%. Source: CD8+ T cells sorted from PBMCs, taken 10 to 11 days after the first yellow fever vaccination. The receptor source for this set is a man aged 18 to 29 who received the YFV17D yellow fever vaccine.

This clonotype was counted ten times or more. J is TRBJ2-1 and V is TRBV5-1; D may be TRBD1 (5 bases). Germline V lookup: CDR1 SGHRS, CDR2 YFSETQ. With 0 bases removed from V and 5 bases from J, the gap between germline ends came to 9 bases. This CDR3 has 14 residues. CDR3 region: CASSLEGPDNEQFF. The CDR3 nucleotides are TGCGCCAGCAGCTTGGAGGGGCCCGACAATGAGCAGTTCTTC.

This clonotype was seen repeatedly, ten times or more. The chain employs TRBV12-3 or TRBV12-4 and TRBJ2-7, with D perhaps matching TRBD1 (7 bases). The CDR3 is made up of 14 amino acids. Trimming removed 4 bases at V and 2 bases at J, with 12 bases between. The CDR3 nucleotides read TGTGCCAGCAGTTCGGGGGACAGTCCCTACGAGCAGTACGTC. This gives the protein CASSSGDSPYEQYV.

The chain links TRBV28 to TRBJ2-5; 13 bases are a match to TRBD2. The germline V gene has CDR1 MDHEN and CDR2 SYDVKM. The trim removed 6 bases at V and 6 bases at J, leaving 7 bases unmatched. The CDR3 spans 15 residues. CDR3 region: CASSKTSGGRKTQYF. CDR3 nucleotide sequence: TGTGCCAGCAGCAAGACTAGCGGGGGGAGGAAGACCCAGTACTTC.

The chain couples TRBV11-2 to TRBJ2-7; D perhaps matches TRBD1 (6 bases). Germline V gene sequence: CDR1 SGHAT, CDR2 FQNNGV. V lost 5 bases to trimming and J lost 2 bases, with 10 bases between them. This CDR3 region has 13 residues. CDR3 sequence reads: CASSLGHPYEQYV. The CDR3 coding sequence is TGTGCCAGCAGCCTGGGACACCCCTACGAGCAGTACGTC.

The CDR3 DNA reads TGTGCCATCAGTGAGTCCGCGCAGCGTAATGAAAAACTGTTTTTT. Its translation: CAISESAQRNEKLFF. The chain has TRBV10-3 and TRBJ1-4; no definite D call. The ends were cut back, 0 bases at V and 4 bases at J, with 9 bases in the middle. The CDR3 length is 15 residues. Germline V lookup: CDR1 ENHRY, CDR2 SYGVKD.

This clonotype was detected ten times or more. The gene calls are TRBV7-2 and TRBJ2-3; 8 positions agree with TRBD2. V lost 4 bases and J lost 13; bases outside the gene matches: 7. The CDR3 contains 12 residues. CDR1 and CDR2 (germline): SGHTA, FQGNSA. The CDR3 loop reads CASSSSSGAEYF. The CDR3 region has the DNA TGTGCCAGCAGCTCAAGTAGCGGGGCGGAGTATTTT.

This clonotype has ten or more counts. V is TRBV2 and J is TRBJ2-7, with D perhaps given as TRBD1 or TRBD2 (5 bases each). V gave up 0 bases and J gave up 3 bases, with 9 bases separating them. There are 14 residues in the CDR3. Germline V lookup: CDR1 SNHLY, CDR2 FYNNEI. Here the CDR3 DNA reads TGTGCCAGCAGTGAAGCACCGGGGCGCTACGAGCAGTACGTC. Translating it yields CASSEAPGRYEQYV.

This clonotype has ten or more counts. The chain joins TRBV5-1 to TRBJ1-2; D is ambiguous. The CDR3 runs to 18 residues. With 0 bases removed from V and 2 bases from J, the gap between germline ends came to 20 bases. Germline values: CDR1 SGHRS, CDR2 YFSETQ. This CDR3 is CASSLAWSAQPQNYGYTF. The CDR3 DNA reads as TGCGCCAGCAGCTTGGCCTGGTCGGCGCAGCCTCAAAACTATGGCTACACCTTC.

This clonotype was seen repeatedly, ten times or more. This chain connects TRBV13 to TRBJ2-3; D may match TRBD1 or TRBD2 (6 bases each). This CDR3 comprises 17 residues. From germline, CDR1 is PRHDT and CDR2 FYEKMQ (reference sequence). Trimming shortened V by 4 bases and J by 2 bases, and 19 bases separated the two germline ends. This CDR3 reads CASSSRIGGGFTDTQYF. In DNA, the CDR3 is TGTGCCAGCAGCTCCCGGATCGGAGGGGGATTCACAGATACGCAGTATTTT.

This clonotype turned up a few times. The chain is built from TRBV27 and TRBJ1-6; D not certain. V dropped 5 bases and J dropped 5 bases, with 19 bases sitting between them. CDR1 is MNHEY, CDR2 SMNVEV, per germline (reference sequence). This CDR3 is built from 17 residues. The CDR3 sequence: CASSPTGPWFHNSPLHF. DNA of the CDR3: TGTGCCAGCAGTCCTACCGGGCCCTGGTTCCATAATTCACCCCTCCACTTT.

In its sample, this clonotype was seen many times. The chain has TRBV6-5 and TRBJ2-5; D may be TRBD1 (6 bases). This CDR3 has 16 amino acids. Trimming took 0 bases from V and 5 from J, leaving 16 bases between them. In germline, CDR1 is MNHEY, CDR2 SVGAGI. The DNA for the CDR3 is TGTGCCAGCAGTTACTCTTGGGGGCGCGACGGGGAGACCCAGTACTTC. Protein sequence: CASSYSWGRDGETQYF.

This clonotype was detected ten times or more. The gene calls are TRBV11-2 and TRBJ2-5; D is unresolved. Germline V CDR1 and CDR2: SGHAT, FQNNGV. V was shortened by 7 bases and J by 7 bases, with 16 bases between the two germline ends. This CDR3 is built from 13 residues. CDR3 nucleotide sequence: TGTGCCAGCACTGGGTTGGGCCTCCGGACCCAGTACTTC. It codes for CASTGLGLRTQYF.

This clonotype was observed many times. The chain recombines TRBV4-1 with TRBJ2-7, with D tentatively TRBD2 (5 bases). This CDR3 is 13 amino acids long. V was cut by 1 base and J by 6 bases, with 10 bases left in between. Germline assignment: CDR1 MGHRA and CDR2 YSYEKL. For the CDR3, the DNA is TGCGCCAGCAGCCAAGGACGGGCGGGCGAGCAGTACGTC. Translated, it gives CASSQGRAGEQYV.

This clonotype was counted many times. J is TRBJ2-7 and V is TRBV20-1; no firm D call. Germline CDR1 is DFQATT and CDR2 is SNEGSKA (reference sequence). Trimming shortened V by 3 bases and J by 6 bases, and 24 bases separated the two germline ends. The CDR3 has 16 amino acids. The CDR3 reads CSASPISVSENSEQYF. CDR3 DNA: TGCAGTGCTAGTCCTATTAGTGTTTCGGAAAATAGCGAGCAGTACTTC.

This clonotype was seen a handful of times. The chain carries TRBV29-1 and TRBJ2-2; D possibly corresponds to TRBD2 (6 bases). V was trimmed by 6 bases and J by 1 base, leaving 9 bases between them. CDR3 length: 13 amino acids. CDR1 is SQVTM and CDR2 is ANQGSEA in the germline V gene. CDR3 amino acids: CSVAGGNTGELFF. In DNA form, the CDR3 reads TGCAGCGTGGCCGGGGGGAACACCGGGGAGCTGTTTTTT.

This clonotype is deemed medium-sized. This rearrangement joins TRBV20-1 to TRBJ2-5, with TRBD2 identical over 15 bases. The V segment lost 2 bases and the J segment 5 bases; nucleotides outside the gene matches: 12. The CDR3 is 18 residues long. The germline V gene has CDR1 DFQATT and CDR2 SNEGSKA (reference sequence). DNA for the CDR3: TGCAGTGCTAGACTTCCCGGACTAGCGGGGGGGCCGGAGGAGACCCAGTACTTC. Amino acids: CSARLPGLAGGPEETQYF.

As for this clonotype: A single base separates this from a much larger clone, so it may be a read error. The chain links TRBV15 to TRBJ2-2; 7 positions agree with TRBD2. V was pared by 0 bases and J by 4 bases, with 8 bases of the junction left unmatched. The CDR3 has 17 residues. The germline gives CDR1 LNHNV, CDR2 YYDKDF (reference sequence). CDR3 protein: CATSRDSLAESTGELFF. CDR3 bases: TGTGCCACCAGCAGAGATAGTCTAGCGGAGAGCACCGGGGAGCTGTTTTTT.

This clonotype was found many times. The rearrangement links TRBV20-1 to TRBJ2-6; 8 nucleotides align to TRBD1. Per germline, CDR1 DFQATT and CDR2 SNEGSKA (reference sequence). V trimming: 3 bases; J trimming: 2 bases; junction bases outside the gene matches: 6. The CDR3 is 16 amino acids. The CDR3 bases are TGCAGTGCTAGCCACCGACAGGGGACTGGGGCCAACGTCCTGACTTTC. Its translation: CSASHRQGTGANVLTF.

The table lists this clonotype with many counts. The genes are TRBV11-1 and TRBJ1-5; 7 positions agree with TRBD1. Germline V CDR1 and CDR2: SGHAT, FQDESV (reference sequence). V lost 5 bases, J lost 0 bases, and 13 bases stayed unmatched. This CDR3 is 18 amino acids long. The CDR3 protein is CASSITTGEVYSNQPQHF. For the CDR3, the DNA is TGTGCCAGCAGCATAACCACAGGGGAGGTTTATAGCAATCAGCCCCAGCATTTT.

This clonotype was seen many times. J is TRBJ2-3 and V is TRBV9; TRBD1 matches 10 bases. The CDR3 spans 19 residues. The germline gives CDR1 SGDLS, CDR2 YYNGEE. Trimming at V came to 0 bases and at J to 3 bases, leaving 13 bases not matched to a gene. The CDR3 DNA reads TGTGCCAGCAGCGTAGTTCCCTCGCTGGACAGGGGGGGTACAGATACGCAGTATTTT. This encodes CASSVVPSLDRGGTDTQYF.

This clonotype occurred many times. This chain joins TRBV7-9 and TRBJ1-2; TRBD1 is a possible D gene (5 bases). The CDR3 totals 11 residues. Germline V CDR1 and CDR2: SEHNR, FQNEAQ (reference sequence). V lost 5 bases to trimming and J lost 8 bases, with 9 bases between them. The CDR3 spells CASSRNRGYTF. In nucleotides, the CDR3 is TGTGCCAGCAGCCGGAACAGGGGCTACACCTTC.

The chain employs TRBV9 and TRBJ2-2; D is unclear. V was pared by 0 bases and J by 0 bases, with 6 bases between. The germline gives CDR1 SGDLS, CDR2 YYNGEE. The CDR3 is 15 residues long. Here the CDR3 reads CASSVEFANTGELFF. The CDR3 region has the DNA TGTGCCAGCAGCGTAGAGTTCGCGAACACCGGGGAGCTGTTTTTT. The full variable domain, rest sourced from reference TRBV9 and TRBJ2-2, is DSGVTQTPKHLITATGQRVTLRCSPRSGDLSVYWYQQSLDQGLQFLIQYYNGEERAKGNILERFSAQQFPDLHSELNLSSLELGDSALYFCASSVEFANTGELFFGEGSRLTVL.

J is TRBJ2-1 and V is TRBV5-4, with TRBD2 matching over 10 bases. The germline V gene has CDR1 SGHNT and CDR2 YYREEE (reference sequence). V gave up 5 bases and J gave up 7 bases; unmatched junction bases: 6. There are 14 residues in the CDR3. DNA for the CDR3: TGTGCCAGCAGAGCGGGGGGGCGGGGGAATGAGCAGTTCTTC. It translates to CASRAGGRGNEQFF. Full variable domain (rest looked up from reference TRBV5-4 and TRBJ2-1): ETGVTQSPTHLIKTRGQQVTLRCSSQSGHNTVSWYQQALGQGPQFIFQYYREEENGRGNFPPRFSGLQFPNYSSELNVNALELDDSALYLCASRAGGRGNEQFFGPGTRLTVL.